This TCR beta chain was observed in a study of identical twins. Study-level findings and limits: Beta clonotypes that were abundant in cord blood contained fewer insertions, a pattern absent from memory repertoires. Models predicted too little out-of-frame TCR alpha sharing in monozygotic twins.

A note on this clonotype: Its antigen is unidentified.

One entry per CDR3 protein results from TCRdb running MiXCR on the 5' RACE reads. The data contain some 690,000 distinct CDR3 sequences, 21% of them seen just once; the ten biggest clones take up roughly 4%. The data were also submitted as part of a second study, on T cells expressing NK-cell markers. That work adds: For six donors, the dominant NKG2C+ clonotypes made up about 1.0-7.5% of their CD8+ T cells. Similarly, these clonotypes led the CD3+CD56-NKG2C+ fraction as well in several donors.

Sequenced input: PBMCs. The source of this sequence is a woman younger than 35 in good health.

The CDR3 bases are TGCAGTGCTAGTAAGACTGAGCAGTTCTTC. Translating it yields CSASKTEQFF. The rearrangement uses TRBV20-1 and TRBJ2-1, with D unresolved. The CDR3 covers 10 residues. Germline V gene data show CDR1 as DFQATT and CDR2 as SNEGSKA (reference sequence). The ends were cut back, 3 bases at V and 9 bases at J, with 6 bases in the middle.